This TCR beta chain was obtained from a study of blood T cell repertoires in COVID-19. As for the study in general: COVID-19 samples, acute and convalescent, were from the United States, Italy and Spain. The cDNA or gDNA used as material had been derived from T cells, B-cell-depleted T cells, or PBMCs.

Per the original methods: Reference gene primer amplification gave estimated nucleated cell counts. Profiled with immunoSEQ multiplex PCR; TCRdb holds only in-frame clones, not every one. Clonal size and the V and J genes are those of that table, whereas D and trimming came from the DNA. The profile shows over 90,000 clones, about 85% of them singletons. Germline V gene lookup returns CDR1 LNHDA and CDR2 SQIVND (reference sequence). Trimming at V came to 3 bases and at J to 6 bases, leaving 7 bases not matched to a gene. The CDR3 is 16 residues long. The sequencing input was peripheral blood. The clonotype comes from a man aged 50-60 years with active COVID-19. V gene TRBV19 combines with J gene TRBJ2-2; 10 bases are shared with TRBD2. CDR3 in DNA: TGTGCCAGTAGTATTTTAGCGGGGGGCAAATCCGGGGAGCTGTTTTTT. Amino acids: CASSILAGGKSGELFF.